This T cell receptor beta chain comes out of a study of control samples from healthy donors and cancer patients. Clones were read by immunoSEQ multiplex PCR, and TCRdb kept only the in-frame ones, dropping some. Found here are about 86,000 clones, around nine tenths of them singletons; the top ten hold under 10%. The trim removed 3 bases at V and 5 bases at J, leaving 9 bases unmatched. Per the germline V gene, CDR1 is DFQATT and CDR2 is SNEGSKA (reference sequence). The CDR3 is 14 residues long. Material: PBMCs. The sequence was obtained from a woman in her 50s with colorectal cancer. The rearrangement uses TRBV20-1 and TRBJ1-2, with 7 bases aligning to TRBD1. The CDR3 protein is CSASESGQTYGYTF. DNA for the CDR3: TGCAGTGCTAGTGAGTCGGGACAGACTTATGGCTACACCTTC.